A selection of T cell receptor beta chains follows, all from one sample in a study of OX40 agonist ivuxolimab in advanced cancers. Generated by immunoSEQ multiplex PCR, the TCRdb table keeps only in-frame clones and is missing some. The repertoire holds about 52,000 clones, with 80% to 90% as singletons. The sample was CD4+ or CD8+ T cells sorted from blood, taken in a trial of the OX40 agonist ivuxolimab. The receptors shown here come from an adult with an advanced solid tumor such as melanoma, head and neck, liver or kidney cancer. Both conserved end residues are part of each CDR3. The order of the fields is clone size, J gene, D gene, V gene, CDR3 DNA, CDR3 protein. A D gene is named only where the DNA matches it firmly. Rows may omit the clone size; those that give it use once, few, many or a size class.

size: NA; J: TRBJ1-1; D: NA; V: TRBV4-3; DNA: TGCGCCAGCAGCCAGTACCACCGGGCGGGCGAAGCTTTCTTT; CDR3: CASSQYHRAGEAFF
size: once; J: TRBJ2-1; D: NA; V: TRBV30; DNA: TGTGCCTGGAGTGCCCAACAGGGACACAATGAGCAGTTCTTC; CDR3: CAWSAQQGHNEQFF
size: many; J: TRBJ2-7; D: TRBD2; V: TRBV30; DNA: TGTGCCTGGAGTGCTACTAGCGGGGCCTACGAGCAGTACTTC; CDR3: CAWSATSGAYEQYF
size: NA; J: TRBJ1-4; D: NA; V: TRBV5-4; DNA: TGTGCCAGCAGCCCCGAGGTGGCTAATGAAAAACTGTTTTTT; CDR3: CASSPEVANEKLFF
size: NA; J: TRBJ1-3; D: NA; V: TRBV11-1; DNA: TGTGCCAGCAGCCAGGACAGTTCGTCTGGAAACACCATATATTTT; CDR3: CASSQDSSSGNTIYF
size: NA; J: TRBJ1-1; D: TRBD1; V: TRBV4-1; DNA: TGCGCCAGCAGCCAAGGTTCCAGGGGGATACACACTGAAGCTTTCTTT; CDR3: CASSQGSRGIHTEAFF
size: NA; J: TRBJ1-1; D: NA; V: TRBV7-9; DNA: TGTGCCAGCGCGCTCGAAATGACTGAAGCTTTCTTT; CDR3: CASALEMTEAFF
size: NA; J: TRBJ1-1; D: TRBD1; V: TRBV5-1; DNA: TGCGCCAGCAGCTCTACAGGGGGCACTGAAGCTTTCTTT; CDR3: CASSSTGGTEAFF
size: NA; J: TRBJ1-1; D: NA; V: TRBV6-5; DNA: TGTGCCACGTCCGGGACGCAGGCTCTGCGGACTGAAGCTTTCTTT; CDR3: CATSGTQALRTEAFF
size: NA; J: TRBJ2-3; D: TRBD2; V: TRBV7-8; DNA: TGTGCCAGCAGCACCCTAGCGGGGGGCCGATCGGATACGCAGTATTTT; CDR3: CASSTLAGGRSDTQYF
size: NA; J: TRBJ2-7; D: TRBD2; V: TRBV7-9; DNA: TGTGCCAGCAGCCCAGGGTCCGCGGGGGGCTCCTACGAGCAGTACTTC; CDR3: CASSPGSAGGSYEQYF
size: NA; J: TRBJ2-4; D: TRBD2; V: TRBV7-8; DNA: TGTGCCAGCAGCTTAGCGAGGCGGGGGGGGACCAAAAACATTCAGTACTTC; CDR3: CASSLARRGGTKNIQYF
size: NA; J: TRBJ2-1; D: NA; V: TRBV6-6; DNA: TGTGCCAGCAGCAGGATGGCAAATGAGCAGTTCTTC; CDR3: CASSRMANEQFF
size: NA; J: TRBJ2-5; D: NA; V: TRBV5-8; DNA: TGTGCCAGCAGCAAATATACGGGCCTCCGAAGGGAGACCCAGTACTTC; CDR3: CASSKYTGLRRETQYF
size: NA; J: TRBJ2-1; D: NA; V: TRBV9; DNA: TGTGCCAGCAGCCCGGGGAGAGAACCCTACAATGAGCAGTTCTTC; CDR3: CASSPGREPYNEQFF
size: NA; J: TRBJ2-5; D: NA; V: TRBV7-9; DNA: TGTGCCAGCAGCTTCGACACTGCGGGGGCGAATTTGGGAAAGACCCAGTACTTC; CDR3: CASSFDTAGANLGKTQYF
size: NA; J: TRBJ1-6; D: NA; V: TRBV5-1; DNA: TGCGCCAGCAGCTTGGTTCAGGGATCCAACTCACCCCTCCACTTT; CDR3: CASSLVQGSNSPLHF
size: NA; J: TRBJ2-7; D: NA; V: TRBV25-1; DNA: TGTGCCAGCAGTGAATTTCAGGAATCCTACGAGCAGTACTTC; CDR3: CASSEFQESYEQYF
size: NA; J: TRBJ1-5; D: NA; V: TRBV21-1; DNA: TGTGCCAGCAGGATAAGCAGGATCAATCAGCCCCAGCATTTT; CDR3: CASRISRINQPQHF
size: NA; J: TRBJ1-1; D: NA; V: TRBV10-1; DNA: TGCGCCAGCAGTGAGAGATGGTCGGGGGGCCAGGGGACTGAAGCTTTCTTT; CDR3: CASSERWSGGQGTEAFF
size: NA; J: TRBJ2-7; D: TRBD1; V: TRBV2; DNA: TGTGCCAGCACCCCACAGGGGCGGTCAGTCGAGCAGTACTTC; CDR3: CASTPQGRSVEQYF
size: NA; J: TRBJ2-7; D: NA; V: TRBV11-3; DNA: TGTGCCAGCAGCCCCAGAGGCTCCTACGAGCAGTACTTC; CDR3: CASSPRGSYEQYF
size: NA; J: TRBJ2-4; D: NA; V: TRBV5-1; DNA: TGCGCCAGCAGCTTAAGACGAGGGGGGCAAAACATTCAGTACTTC; CDR3: CASSLRRGGQNIQYF
size: NA; J: TRBJ2-7; D: NA; V: TRBV7-8; DNA: TGTGCCAGCAGCTTTGTTGGGGGGGGCGGCGAGCAGTACTTC; CDR3: CASSFVGGGGEQYF
size: NA; J: TRBJ1-2; D: TRBD1; V: TRBV5-4; DNA: TGTGCCAGCAGCTCCGGGACAGGAAGCTATGGCTACACCTTC; CDR3: CASSSGTGSYGYTF
size: once; J: TRBJ1-2; D: TRBD1; V: TRBV4-1; DNA: TGCGCCAGCAGCCCGTTGCCCGGGACAGGGGAGGATGGCTACACCTTC; CDR3: CASSPLPGTGEDGYTF
size: NA; J: TRBJ2-7; D: NA; V: TRBV19; DNA: TGTGCCAGTATCGGGACTGCGGGGGAGCAGTACTTC; CDR3: CASIGTAGEQYF
size: few; J: TRBJ2-7; D: NA; V: TRBV19; DNA: TGTGCCAGTGGTGCGAGGGCAGAGCAGTACTTC; CDR3: CASGARAEQYF
size: NA; J: TRBJ2-7; D: NA; V: TRBV6-5; DNA: TGTGCCAGCAGGAACACTGGTTCCGAGCAGTACTTC; CDR3: CASRNTGSEQYF
size: NA; J: TRBJ2-1; D: NA; V: TRBV4-1; DNA: TGCGCCAGCAGCCAAGTCGGCGCTTACCATGAGCAGTTCTTC; CDR3: CASSQVGAYHEQFF
size: once; J: TRBJ2-2; D: TRBD2; V: TRBV29-1; DNA: TGCAGCGTTGAAATAGCGGGGGAGGTTACGAACACCGGGGAGCTGTTTTTT; CDR3: CSVEIAGEVTNTGELFF
size: NA; J: TRBJ2-7; D: NA; V: TRBV4-3; DNA: TGCGCCAGCAGCCAAGATCCAGTTTCCGAGCAGTACTTC; CDR3: CASSQDPVSEQYF
size: few; J: TRBJ2-3; D: TRBD1; V: TRBV9; DNA: TGTGCCAGCAGCGCCGGGACAGGCCTTAGCACAGATACGCAGTATTTT; CDR3: CASSAGTGLSTDTQYF
size: NA; J: TRBJ2-7; D: TRBD1; V: TRBV7-8; DNA: TGTGCCAGCAGCTTAGTCGGGGCAGGGGGCACCTACGAGCAGTACTTC; CDR3: CASSLVGAGGTYEQYF
size: NA; J: TRBJ2-5; D: TRBD1; V: TRBV7-8; DNA: TGTGCCAGCATCACGAGACAGGGTTGGGAGCAAGAGACCCAGTACTTC; CDR3: CASITRQGWEQETQYF
size: once; J: TRBJ1-2; D: NA; V: TRBV6-6; DNA: TGTGCCAGCAGTTACTCGGCCGGGGATGATGGCTACACCTTC; CDR3: CASSYSAGDDGYTF
size: NA; J: TRBJ2-7; D: NA; V: TRBV6-1; DNA: TGTGCCAGCAGTCCGTCCCGCTGGAGGGAGCAGTACTTC; CDR3: CASSPSRWREQYF
size: NA; J: TRBJ1-6; D: NA; V: TRBV7-9; DNA: TGTGCCAGCAGCACTACAGGGAGAGATTCACCCCTCCACTTT; CDR3: CASSTTGRDSPLHF
size: few; J: TRBJ1-1; D: TRBD1; V: TRBV4-1; DNA: TGCGCCAGCAGCCAGCCGGGACAGGGGGACACTGAAGCTTTCTTT; CDR3: CASSQPGQGDTEAFF
size: NA; J: TRBJ2-7; D: TRBD1; V: TRBV10-3; DNA: TGTGCCATCAGTTGGGACAGGGGAGCCTACGAGCAGTACTTC; CDR3: CAISWDRGAYEQYF
size: NA; J: TRBJ1-1; D: NA; V: TRBV6-5; DNA: TGTGCCAGCTCTACAGAATTCATGAACACTGAAGCTTTCTTT; CDR3: CASSTEFMNTEAFF
size: NA; J: TRBJ1-1; D: NA; V: TRBV27; DNA: TGTGCCAGCAGTTTAGAAAGATACACTGAAGCTTTCTTT; CDR3: CASSLERYTEAFF
size: few; J: TRBJ2-1; D: TRBD2; V: TRBV19; DNA: TGTGCCAGTAGTATACGGGGGGAGGCCAATGAGCAGTTCTTC; CDR3: CASSIRGEANEQFF
size: NA; J: TRBJ2-7; D: NA; V: TRBV6-5; DNA: TGTGCCAGCAGTTACAGTTCAGAGAGCTCCTACGAGCAGTACTTC; CDR3: CASSYSSESSYEQYF
size: NA; J: TRBJ1-1; D: TRBD1; V: TRBV7-8; DNA: TGTGCCAGCACTCCGGGACAGGGACTCCAAGAGGGGGCATCTGAAGCTTTCTTT; CDR3: CASTPGQGLQEGASEAFF
size: large; J: TRBJ2-6; D: NA; V: TRBV6-1; DNA: TGTGCCAGCAGTGACATCTCTGGGGCCAACGTCCTGACTTTC; CDR3: CASSDISGANVLTF
size: NA; J: TRBJ2-3; D: TRBD1; V: TRBV6-9; DNA: TGTGCCAGCAGTTTGGGGACAGGTGGAGATACGCAGTATTTT; CDR3: CASSLGTGGDTQYF
size: NA; J: TRBJ1-2; D: NA; V: TRBV6-6; DNA: TGTGCCAGCAGTTACGAGGCGAACCCCTATGGCTACACCTTC; CDR3: CASSYEANPYGYTF
size: NA; J: TRBJ2-7; D: NA; V: TRBV7-9; DNA: TGTGCCAGCAGCCCAGGGGACGGGTCCTACGAGCAGTACTTC; CDR3: CASSPGDGSYEQYF
size: few; J: TRBJ2-7; D: NA; V: TRBV7-9; DNA: TGTGCCAGCAGCCAACTTCGAGCCTACGAGCAGTACTTC; CDR3: CASSQLRAYEQYF
size: NA; J: TRBJ2-3; D: NA; V: TRBV13; DNA: TGTGCCAGCAGCTTAGTGGCGGGGGCCGATCTACGCACAGATACGCAGTATTTT; CDR3: CASSLVAGADLRTDTQYF
size: NA; J: TRBJ2-3; D: TRBD2; V: TRBV5-1; DNA: TGCGCCAGCAGCTTGGTTGCTAGCGGAAACACAGATACGCAGTATTTT; CDR3: CASSLVASGNTDTQYF
size: NA; J: TRBJ2-1; D: NA; V: TRBV27; DNA: TGTGCCAGCAGTTCCCCAGGGGTGCGGAATGAGCAGTTCTTC; CDR3: CASSSPGVRNEQFF